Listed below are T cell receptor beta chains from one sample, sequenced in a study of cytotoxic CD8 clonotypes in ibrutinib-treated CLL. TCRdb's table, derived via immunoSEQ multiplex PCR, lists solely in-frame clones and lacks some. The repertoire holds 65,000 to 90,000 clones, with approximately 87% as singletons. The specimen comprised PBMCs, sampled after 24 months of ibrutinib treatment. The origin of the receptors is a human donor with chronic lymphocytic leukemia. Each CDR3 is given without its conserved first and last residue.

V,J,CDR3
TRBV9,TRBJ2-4,ASSPPTGREAKNIQY
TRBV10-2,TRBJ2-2,ASSANRAGELF
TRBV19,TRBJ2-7,ASSIPSGSTYEQY
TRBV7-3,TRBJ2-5,ASSLNEKETQY
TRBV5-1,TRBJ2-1,ASSLGLSNEQF
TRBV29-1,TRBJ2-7,SVAGYKGRLAYEQY
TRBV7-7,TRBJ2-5,ASSLSGQGAQETQY
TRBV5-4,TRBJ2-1,ASSLDLREQF
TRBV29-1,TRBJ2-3,SVEDTDTQY
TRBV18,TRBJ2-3,ASSPLPGQGGTDTQY
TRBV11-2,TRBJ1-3,ASSLGASFSGNTIY
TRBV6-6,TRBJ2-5,ASSPRGTQY
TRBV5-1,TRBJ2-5,ASSFSGGGETQY
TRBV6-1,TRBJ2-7,ASQALTAYEQY
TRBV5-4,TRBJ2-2,ASSRGTANTGELF
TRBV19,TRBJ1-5,ASSTGAPNQPQH
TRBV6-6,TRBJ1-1,ASRPTSTLNTEAF
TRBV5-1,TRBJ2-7,ASSSRDSDYEQY
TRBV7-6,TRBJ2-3,ASSPETSGTDTQY
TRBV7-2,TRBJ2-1,ASSLAHPGLAGYNEQF
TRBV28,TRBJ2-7,ASSLSDTRY
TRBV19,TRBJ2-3,ASSPLRATGTDTQY
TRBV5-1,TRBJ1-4,ASSLTGYTNEKLF
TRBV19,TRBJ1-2,ASSISGTGNYGYT
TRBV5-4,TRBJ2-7,ASTTFGRSGRNYEQY
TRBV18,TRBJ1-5,ASSHRDRGYYSNQPQH
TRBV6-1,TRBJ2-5,ASSEGRARTQY
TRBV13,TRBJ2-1,ASSTPTSGGYNEQF
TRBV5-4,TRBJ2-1,ASSLARGSYNEQF
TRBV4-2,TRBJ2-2,ASSQDRVPGELF
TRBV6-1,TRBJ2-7,ASSEATGRYEQY
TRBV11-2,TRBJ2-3,ASSLGHSTDTQY
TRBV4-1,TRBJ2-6,ASSPRDMGGSGANVLT
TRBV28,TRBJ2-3,ASGSGAHKGSDTQY
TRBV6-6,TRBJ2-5,ASSYGGTAYETQY
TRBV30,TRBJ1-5,AQGPPGLKVQPQH
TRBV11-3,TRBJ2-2,ATSQINRGCYTGELF
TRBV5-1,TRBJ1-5,ASSLGQGDYQPQH
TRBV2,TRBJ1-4,ASSPMGGRVEKLF